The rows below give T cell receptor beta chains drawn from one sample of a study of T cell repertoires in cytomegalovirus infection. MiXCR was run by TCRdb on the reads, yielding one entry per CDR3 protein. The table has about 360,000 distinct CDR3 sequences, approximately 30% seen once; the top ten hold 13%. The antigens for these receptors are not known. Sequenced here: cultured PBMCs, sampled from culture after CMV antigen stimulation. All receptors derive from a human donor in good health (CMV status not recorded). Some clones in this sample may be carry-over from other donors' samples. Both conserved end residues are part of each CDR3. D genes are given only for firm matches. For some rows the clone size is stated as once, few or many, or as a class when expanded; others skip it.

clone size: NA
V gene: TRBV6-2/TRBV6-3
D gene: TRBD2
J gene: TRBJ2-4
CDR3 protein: CASSYTGGPENIQYF
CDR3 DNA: TGTGCCAGCAGTTATACGGGAGGGCCTGAAAACATTCAGTACTTC

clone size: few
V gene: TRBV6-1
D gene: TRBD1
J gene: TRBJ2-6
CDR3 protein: CASRTGASGANVLTF
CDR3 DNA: TGTGCCAGCCGGACAGGCGCGTCCGGGGCCAACGTCCTGACTTTC

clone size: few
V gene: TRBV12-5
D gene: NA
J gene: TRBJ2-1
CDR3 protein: CASGLTPDNEQFF
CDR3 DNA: TGTGCTAGTGGTTTGACCCCGGACAATGAGCAGTTCTTC

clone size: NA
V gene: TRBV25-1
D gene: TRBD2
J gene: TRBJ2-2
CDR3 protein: CASSDWTSGRANPGELFF
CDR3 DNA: TGTGCCAGCAGTGATTGGACTAGCGGGAGGGCCAACCCCGGGGAGCTGTTTTTT

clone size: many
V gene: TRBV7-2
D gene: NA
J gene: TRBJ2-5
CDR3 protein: CASSLASWYQETQYF
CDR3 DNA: TGTGCCAGCAGCTTAGCTTCATGGTACCAAGAGACCCAGTACTTC

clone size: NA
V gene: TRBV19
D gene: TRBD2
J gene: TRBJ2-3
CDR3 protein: CASRTAGGGADTQYF
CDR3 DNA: TGTGCCAGTAGAACAGCGGGAGGCGGGGCAGATACGCAGTATTTT

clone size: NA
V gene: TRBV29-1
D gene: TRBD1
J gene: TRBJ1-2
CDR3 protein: CSVGIGGQNYGYTF
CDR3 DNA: TGCAGCGTCGGAATTGGGGGACAGAACTATGGCTACACCTTC

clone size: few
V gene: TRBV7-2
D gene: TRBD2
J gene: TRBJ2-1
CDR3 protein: CASSWGTSGRFREQFF
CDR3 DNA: TGTGCCAGCAGCTGGGGGACTAGCGGGAGGTTTAGGGAGCAGTTCTTC

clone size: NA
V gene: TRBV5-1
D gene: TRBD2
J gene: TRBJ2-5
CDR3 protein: CASSLGLARQETQYF
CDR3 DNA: TGCGCCAGCAGCTTGGGACTAGCGCGTCAAGAGACCCAGTACTTC

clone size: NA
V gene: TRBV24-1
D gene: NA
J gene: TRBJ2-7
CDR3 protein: CATSGKNSYEQYF
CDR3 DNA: TGTGCCACCAGCGGCAAAAACTCCTACGAGCAGTACTTC

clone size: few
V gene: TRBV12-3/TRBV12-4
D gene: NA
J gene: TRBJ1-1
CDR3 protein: CASRTRTNTEAFF
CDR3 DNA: TGTGCCAGCAGGACAAGGACCAACACTGAAGCTTTCTTT

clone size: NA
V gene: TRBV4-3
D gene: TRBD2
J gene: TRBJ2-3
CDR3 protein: CASSGREGTDTQYF
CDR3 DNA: TGCGCCAGCAGTGGGCGGGAGGGCACAGATACGCAGTATTTT

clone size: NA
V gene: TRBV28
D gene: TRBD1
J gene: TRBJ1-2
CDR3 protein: CASSYRGDGYTF
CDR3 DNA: TGTGCCAGCAGTTACAGGGGGGATGGCTACACCTTC